What follows are 30 T cell receptor beta chains derived from one specimen sequenced in a study of T cell changes during pregnancy in multiple sclerosis (dated by TCRdb to about 2019). Receptors were amplified or captured by the immunoSEQ multiplex PCR assay. TCRdb retrieved this table from immuneACCESS and kept in-frame rearrangements only. Not all clones are present; in checked studies, unresolved V genes account for under half, and no reason is known for the remainder. Across this sample there are around 23,000 clones, with about nine tenths seen only once. Clones ranked in the top ten supply roughly a tenth of the sample. Sequences were derived from CD8+ T cells from peripheral blood mononuclear cells, sampled in the third trimester of pregnancy. The receptors shown here come from a female donor in good health, enrolled as a control in a pregnancy study.

The V call is TRBV2, the J call TRBJ2-7, with D possibly matching TRBD1 (8 bases). Per germline, CDR1 SNHLY and CDR2 FYNNEI. The V and J ends lost 6 bases and 5 bases respectively, with 20 bases between them. The CDR3 is made up of 15 amino acids. The CDR3 protein is CASSPPGQGLHEQYF. In DNA, the CDR3 is TGTGCCAGCAGCCCCCCCGGACAGGGACTACACGAGCAGTACTTC. Together with reference TRBV2 and TRBJ2-7, the CDR3 gives the full variable domain: EPEVTQTPSHQVTQMGQEVILRCVPISNHLYFYWYRQILGQKVEFLVSFYNNEISEKSEIFDDQFSVERPDGSNFTLKIRSTKLEDSAMYFCASSPPGQGLHEQYFGPGTRLTVT.

CDR3 in DNA: TGTGCCAGCAGCCAAGATGGACTAGTCGAAGTTTCGGGGGAATACAATGAGCAGTTCTTC. It translates to CASSQDGLVEVSGEYNEQFF. The chain is built from TRBV14 and TRBJ2-1; 7 positions agree with TRBD2. This CDR3 contains 20 residues. Germline CDR1 SGHDN, CDR2 FVKESK. The V and J ends lost 0 bases and 4 bases, in that order; junction bases with no gene match: 18.

V is TRBV7-9 and J is TRBJ2-7, with TRBD1 identical over 9 bases. CDR3 length equals 16 residues. CDR1 and CDR2 (germline): SEHNR, FQNEAQ (reference sequence). V lost 5 bases, J lost 5 bases, and 13 bases stayed unmatched. The CDR3 DNA is TGTGCCAGCAGCCCCCCATCCGGGACAGGGTCCCACGAGCAGTACTTC. This translates into CASSPPSGTGSHEQYF.

This chain uses TRBV9 with TRBJ1-2; no firm D call. This CDR3 is built from 19 residues. V was clipped by 0 bases and J by 4 bases, with 25 bases between them. Germline CDR1 and CDR2: SGDLS and YYNGEE. CDR3 sequence (DNA): TGTGCCAGCAGCGTAGGTTATCTGGGCAGCTTAGAATCGTTCTATGGCTACACCTTC. It specifies CASSVGYLGSLESFYGYTF.

The V and J genes are TRBV7-9 and TRBJ1-1; possibly TRBD1 for D (5 bases). The V end lost 2 bases, the J end lost 1 base, and 11 bases lay between the germline ends. From germline, CDR1 is SEHNR and CDR2 FQNEAQ (reference sequence). The CDR3 sequence is 15 residues long. CDR3 loop: CASSLFLGGNTEAFF. The CDR3 nucleotides are TGTGCCAGCAGCTTATTCCTGGGGGGGAACACTGAAGCTTTCTTT.

The gene calls are TRBV29-1 and TRBJ2-1, with a tentative D call TRBD2 (6 bases). CDR1 and CDR2 (germline): SQVTM, ANQGSEA. The CDR3 is made up of 13 amino acids. Between the trimmed V and J ends, which lost 7 bases and 9 bases, there was a span of 19 bases. CDR3 sequence: CSAPGTPFGEQFF. The CDR3 nucleotides read TGCAGCGCCCCCGGGACTCCTTTTGGTGAGCAGTTCTTC.

This chain uses TRBV5-1 with TRBJ2-2; 9 bases are shared with TRBD2. Germline lookup yields CDR1 SGHRS and CDR2 YFSETQ. V shed 0 bases, J shed 5 bases, and the junction held 8 bases outside the gene matches. The CDR3 has 17 residues. CDR3 region: CASSLAGSGRITGELFF. As DNA, the CDR3 is TGCGCCAGCAGCTTGGCAGGTAGCGGGAGAATAACCGGGGAGCTGTTTTTT.

This clone was detected once. The V call is TRBV6-5, the J call TRBJ2-7, with a possible D match to TRBD2 (5 bases). V was shortened by 0 bases and J by 2 bases, with 8 bases between the two germline ends. Germline CDR1 MNHEY, CDR2 SVGAGI. CDR3 length: 14 amino acids. In DNA form, the CDR3 reads TGTGCCAGCAGTTACTCGACGGGGACCTACGAGCAGTACTTC. This codes for CASSYSTGTYEQYF.

V and J are TRBV28 and TRBJ2-7; tentatively, D is TRBD2 (7 bases). This CDR3 contains 16 residues. Germline lookup yields CDR1 MDHEN and CDR2 SYDVKM. V was cut by 0 bases and J by 7 bases, with 19 bases left in between. DNA for the CDR3: TGTGCCAGCAGTTTATGGGGGGGGGCCAGGGTAGGAGAGCAGTACTTC. Encoded protein: CASSLWGGARVGEQYF. Combining the CDR3 with reference TRBV28 and TRBJ2-7 gives the whole variable domain DVKVTQSSRYLVKRTGEKVFLECVQDMDHENMFWYRQDPGLGLRLIYFSYDVKMKEKGDIPEGYSVSREKKERFSLILESASTNQTSMYLCASSLWGGARVGEQYFGPGTRLTVT.

The J gene is TRBJ2-7, the V gene TRBV4-1; D might be TRBD2 (5 bases). The CDR3 loop spans 15 amino acids. Germline CDR1 reads MGHRA; CDR2 reads YSYEKL. With 0 bases removed from V and 3 bases from J, the gap between germline ends came to 12 bases. As DNA, the CDR3 is TGCGCCAGCAGCCAAGACGGGATGACCCGCTACGAGCAGTACTTC. Amino acid sequence: CASSQDGMTRYEQYF.

The chain couples TRBV5-4 to TRBJ2-5, with a possible D match to TRBD2 (7 bases). The CDR3 consists of 15 residues. Germline values: CDR1 SGHNT, CDR2 YYREEE (reference sequence). Between the trimmed V and J ends, which lost 0 bases and 5 bases, there was a span of 14 bases. The DNA of the CDR3 is TGTGCCAGCAGCTTGGGGGGGGGCTTTTTGGAGACCCAGTACTTC. Its translation: CASSLGGGFLETQYF. The variable domain in full, completed from reference TRBV5-4 and TRBJ2-5, reads ETGVTQSPTHLIKTRGQQVTLRCSSQSGHNTVSWYQQALGQGPQFIFQYYREEENGRGNFPPRFSGLQFPNYSSELNVNALELDDSALYLCASSLGGGFLETQYFGPGTRLLVL.

A word on this clone: The same CDR3 also results from other DNA sequences found in this sample. V usage is TRBV6-1 and J usage is TRBJ2-7; possibly TRBD1 for D (5 bases). The CDR3 sequence is 14 residues long. The V gene lost 6 bases and the J gene lost 0 bases, with 12 bases spanning the gap. Germline V gives CDR1 MNHNS, CDR2 SASEGT. CDR3 coding DNA: TGTGCCAGCAGCGGACGTGGGGCCTCCTACGAGCAGTACTTC. Protein sequence: CASSGRGASYEQYF.

The rearrangement uses TRBV4-2 and TRBJ2-7; TRBD2 might be the D (5 bases). This CDR3 is built from 16 residues. Germline-derived CDR1 and CDR2 are LGHNA and YNFKEQ. V was cut by 1 base and J by 5 bases, with 18 bases left in between. DNA of the CDR3: TGTGCCAGCAGCCAAGGGGAGCGCGAGGTGAGGGACGAGCAGTACTTC. It yields the protein CASSQGEREVRDEQYF.

The gene calls are TRBV2 and TRBJ2-7; D perhaps matches TRBD1 (6 bases). From germline, CDR1 is SNHLY and CDR2 FYNNEI. With 6 bases removed from V and 4 bases from J, the gap between germline ends came to 10 bases. CDR3 size: 12 residues. CDR3 in amino acids: CASRGGVYEQYF. For the CDR3, the DNA is TGTGCCAGCAGAGGGGGAGTTTACGAGCAGTACTTC. Together with reference TRBV2 and TRBJ2-7, the CDR3 gives the full variable domain: EPEVTQTPSHQVTQMGQEVILRCVPISNHLYFYWYRQILGQKVEFLVSFYNNEISEKSEIFDDQFSVERPDGSNFTLKIRSTKLEDSAMYFCASRGGVYEQYFGPGTRLTVT.

This clone was observed a single time. V usage is TRBV9 and J usage is TRBJ2-2, with a weak D call TRBD1 (6 bases). This CDR3 has 14 residues. Germline CDR1 is SGDLS and CDR2 is YYNGEE. V dropped 2 bases and J dropped 13 bases, with 18 bases sitting between them. The CDR3 reads CASSVGLGGYPLFF. The CDR3 DNA reads TGTGCCAGCAGCGTGGGGTTAGGGGGTTACCCGCTGTTTTTT.

This sequence joins TRBV28 and TRBJ2-7, with 11 bases that match TRBD2. CDR3 length: 14 amino acids. The V gene's germline CDR1 is MDHEN and CDR2 SYDVKM. J lost 5 bases, V lost 6 bases, and 6 bases had no gene match. The CDR3 sequence is CASSLAGGGHEQYF. CDR3 nucleotides: TGTGCCAGCAGCCTAGCGGGAGGCGGCCACGAGCAGTACTTC.

J is TRBJ2-5 and V is TRBV7-8, with 9 bases aligning to TRBD1. The CDR3 sequence is 12 residues long. Germline loops: CDR1 SGHVS, CDR2 FQNEAQ. Trimming at V came to 10 bases and at J to 5 bases, leaving 5 bases not matched to a gene. The chain's CDR3 is CATRDRAETQYF. CDR3 DNA sequence: TGTGCCACCCGGGACAGGGCTGAGACCCAGTACTTC. The whole variable domain, filled in from reference TRBV7-8 and TRBJ2-5, reads GAGVSQSPRYKVAKRGQDVALRCDPISGHVSLFWYQQALGQGPEFLTYFQNEAQLDKSGLPSDRFFAERPEGSVSTLKIQRTQQEDSAVYLCATRDRAETQYFGPGTRLLVL.

The V call is TRBV5-6, the J call TRBJ2-7; 8 bases map to TRBD1. V trimming: 2 bases; J trimming: 5 bases; junction bases outside the gene matches: 12. Germline V CDR1 and CDR2: SGHDT, YYEEEE. The CDR3 contains 16 residues. CDR3 amino acids: CASSLTPMDRENEQYF. The CDR3 DNA reads TGTGCCAGCAGCTTAACCCCCATGGACAGGGAAAACGAGCAGTACTTC.

The genes are TRBV19 and TRBJ2-3, with TRBD2 matching over 13 bases. The V and J ends lost 6 bases and 0 bases, in that order; junction bases with no gene match: 3. The CDR3 covers 16 residues. Germline lookup yields CDR1 LNHDA and CDR2 SQIVND (reference sequence). CDR3 coding DNA: TGTGCCAGTAGAGGACTAGCGGGAGCCAGCACAGATACGCAGTATTTT. Residues: CASRGLAGASTDTQYF.

This chain uses TRBV19 with TRBJ1-2; D possibly corresponds to TRBD1 (5 bases). The V gene's germline CDR1 is LNHDA and CDR2 SQIVND (reference sequence). Trimming shortened V by 7 bases and J by 8 bases, and 14 bases separated the two germline ends. The CDR3 is 12 amino acids. The CDR3 DNA reads as TGTGCCAGTACCGACAGTGCGGGAGGCTACACCTTC. This translates into CASTDSAGGYTF.

This clone showed up just once. The chain combines TRBV9 with TRBJ2-1; 9 nucleotides line up with TRBD2. CDR1 is SGDLS, CDR2 YYNGEE, per germline. Trimming removed 0 bases from V and 7 bases from J; junction bases left unmatched: 8. The CDR3 consists of 16 residues. CDR3 residues: CASSVEAGGPYNEQFF. The CDR3 bases are TGTGCCAGCAGCGTAGAGGCGGGAGGGCCATATAATGAGCAGTTCTTC.

V is TRBV7-9 and J is TRBJ2-2; D unclear. V lost 1 base and J lost 0, with 6 bases in between. The germline V gene has CDR1 SEHNR and CDR2 FQNEAQ (reference sequence). CDR3 length: 15 residues. CDR3: CASSLGPTNTGELFF. DNA for the CDR3: TGTGCCAGCAGCTTAGGGCCAACGAACACCGGGGAGCTGTTTTTT.

V usage is TRBV28 and J usage is TRBJ2-3; 9 positions agree with TRBD2. The CDR3 contains 20 residues. V was clipped by 4 bases and J by 6 bases; unmatched bases: 23. Germline-derived CDR1 and CDR2 are MDHEN and SYDVKM. The CDR3 loop reads CASSSILPESSGTPPDTQYF. As DNA, the CDR3 is TGTGCCAGCAGTTCTATCCTTCCTGAATCTAGCGGGACTCCGCCGGATACGCAGTATTTT. Based on the CDR3 plus reference TRBV28 and TRBJ2-3, the full variable domain is DVKVTQSSRYLVKRTGEKVFLECVQDMDHENMFWYRQDPGLGLRLIYFSYDVKMKEKGDIPEGYSVSREKKERFSLILESASTNQTSMYLCASSSILPESSGTPPDTQYFGPGTRLTVL.

J is TRBJ1-2 and V is TRBV27; D is ambiguous. The length of the CDR3 is 13 residues. Germline V CDR1 and CDR2: MNHEY, SMNVEV (reference sequence). Trimming took off 6 bases at V and 8 bases at J, with 16 bases between the two ends. The CDR3 is CASSLQVDGGYTF. The DNA for the CDR3 is TGTGCCAGCAGCCTCCAGGTTGATGGGGGCTACACCTTC.

The J gene is TRBJ2-2, the V gene TRBV19; tentatively, D is TRBD2 (5 bases). Between the trimmed V and J ends, which lost 6 bases and 5 bases, there was a span of 16 bases. The CDR3 contains 15 residues. The germline gives CDR1 LNHDA, CDR2 SQIVND (reference sequence). CDR3: CASRVGSRGTGELFF. The CDR3, as DNA: TGTGCCAGTAGAGTGGGGTCGAGAGGGACCGGGGAGCTGTTTTTT.

This clone has a handful of counts. The chain couples TRBV9 to TRBJ2-1; the D is unclear. Trimming stripped 3 bases from V and 6 bases from J, with 16 bases between. Germline-derived CDR1 and CDR2 are SGDLS and YYNGEE. This CDR3 has 15 amino acids. The CDR3 spells CASSDGPGLLNEQFF. Here the CDR3 DNA reads TGTGCCAGCAGCGACGGCCCGGGTCTCCTCAATGAGCAGTTCTTC.

This clone was seen more than once but under ten times. The gene calls are TRBV6-1 and TRBJ1-2, with TRBD1 matching over 10 bases. This CDR3 has 16 amino acids. The germline CDR1 and CDR2 sequences are MNHNS and SASEGT. V was clipped by 0 bases and J by 7 bases; unmatched bases: 8. The CDR3 loop reads CASSEAAGQGMGGYTF. Written as DNA, the CDR3 is TGTGCCAGCAGTGAAGCGGCGGGACAGGGGATGGGTGGCTACACCTTC.

The chain employs TRBV7-8 and TRBJ1-1; no reliable D call. There are 17 residues in the CDR3. Germline V gene lookup returns CDR1 SGHVS and CDR2 FQNEAQ. Trimming shortened V by 0 bases and J by 0 bases, and 14 bases separated the two germline ends. In DNA, the CDR3 is TGTGCCAGCAGCTTAGCGAGGCGGGGTGGCCTGAACACTGAAGCTTTCTTT. Protein: CASSLARRGGLNTEAFF.

The chain employs TRBV27 and TRBJ2-3; TRBD2 agrees at 14 bases. There are 18 residues in the CDR3. The V gene end was trimmed by 5 bases and the J gene end by 1 base; junction bases not matched to a gene: 8. Germline V gene lookup returns CDR1 MNHEY and CDR2 SMNVEV (reference sequence). The CDR3 region is CASSPGTSGRGGTDTQYF. The CDR3 DNA follows: TGTGCCAGCAGTCCCGGGACTAGCGGGAGAGGGGGCACAGATACGCAGTATTTT.

The V call is TRBV19, the J call TRBJ1-2; weak D call: TRBD1 (6 bases). Germline loops: CDR1 LNHDA, CDR2 SQIVND (reference sequence). This CDR3 is 15 amino acids long. V lost 4 bases and J lost 8, with 20 bases in between. CDR3 protein: CASSTGTRGKEGYTF. DNA of the CDR3: TGTGCCAGTAGTACAGGGACACGAGGAAAGGAGGGCTACACCTTC.